This is a list of T cell receptor beta chains from one sample in a study of cytomegalovirus exposure and HLA in healthy donors. Libraries were prepared by immunoSEQ multiplex PCR; TCRdb keeps only in-frame clonotypes and omits some of them. The table has 110,000 or so clones, 60% to 85% seen once. The sequenced sample was PBMCs. The receptors here all came from a female donor in good health and CMV-seronegative. CDR3s include the opening cysteine and the closing phenylalanine or tryptophan. Each record gives: J gene, V gene, D gene, clone size, CDR3 protein, CDR3 DNA. A D gene is named only where the DNA matches it firmly. A clone size is listed for some rows: how often the clone was seen (once, few, many), or a class if it is expanded.

TRBJ1-6,TRBV19,TRBD1,.,CASSPPRTGVSYNSPLHF,TGTGCCAGTAGTCCCCCACGGACAGGCGTCTCCTATAATTCACCCCTCCACTTT
TRBJ2-4,TRBV12-2,.,.,CASRLASPGGPLSEPAKNIQYF,TGTGCAAGTCGCTTAGCGAGCCCGGGGGGGCCTTTGTCAGAACCAGCCAAAAACATTCAGTACTTC
TRBJ1-1,TRBV29-1,.,.,CSVANGGETEAFF,TGCAGCGTTGCGAACGGCGGCGAGACTGAAGCTTTCTTT
TRBJ1-4,TRBV15,.,once,CATSGLDSNEKLFF,TGTGCCACCAGCGGCCTGGACAGTAATGAAAAACTGTTTTTT
TRBJ1-6,TRBV5-8,TRBD1,.,CASSLDRATIPLHF,TGTGCCAGCAGCTTAGACAGGGCCACTATACCCCTCCACTTT
TRBJ1-1,TRBV29-1,TRBD1,few,CSVRTGLNTEAFF,TGCAGCGTGAGGACAGGGCTGAACACTGAAGCTTTCTTT
TRBJ2-7,TRBV7-2,.,.,CASSQGPYEQYF,TGTGCCAGCAGCCAGGGCCCCTACGAGCAGTACTTC
TRBJ1-1,TRBV5-1,.,once,CASSPAGQTFTEAFF,TGCGCCAGCAGCCCCGCCGGACAAACTTTCACTGAAGCTTTCTTT
TRBJ2-1,TRBV7-8,TRBD2,.,CASSRRGESYNEQFF,TGTGCCAGCAGTCGTCGGGGGGAATCCTACAATGAGCAGTTCTTC
TRBJ1-5,TRBV27,TRBD1,.,CASSLSRQGADQPQHF,TGTGCCAGCAGTTTATCTAGACAGGGGGCGGATCAGCCCCAGCATTTT
TRBJ2-2,TRBV7-2,TRBD2,.,CASSLSLAGGTGELFF,TGTGCCAGCAGCCTTTCACTAGCGGGGGGGACCGGGGAGCTGTTTTTT
TRBJ1-1,TRBV29-1,.,once,CSVEFDRPHEAFF,TGCAGCGTTGAATTCGACAGGCCCCATGAAGCTTTCTTT
TRBJ2-1,TRBV10-3,TRBD2,.,CAISEVGGVDEQFF,TGTGCCATCAGTGAGGTCGGGGGGGTGGATGAGCAGTTCTTC
TRBJ2-7,TRBV5-5,.,.,CASTLGTNYEQYF,TGTGCCAGCACCTTGGGGACAAACTACGAGCAGTACTTC
TRBJ1-2,TRBV6-1,TRBD1,few,CASRGTANYGYTF,TGTGCCAGCAGGGGGACAGCCAACTATGGCTACACCTTC
TRBJ2-2,TRBV18,.,.,CASSPVTNTGELFF,TGTGCCAGCTCACCAGTAACGAACACCGGGGAGCTGTTTTTT
TRBJ1-1,TRBV2,.,.,CASSVPRGTEAFF,TGTGCCAGCAGTGTGCCCCGGGGCACTGAAGCTTTCTTT
TRBJ2-3,TRBV10-3,.,once,CAISESGGLHTQYF,TGTGCCATCAGTGAGTCTGGAGGCCTACATACGCAGTATTTT
TRBJ2-1,TRBV7-9,.,.,CASSSSGSPSSYNEQFF,TGTGCCAGCAGCTCATCGGGGAGCCCAAGCTCCTACAATGAGCAGTTCTTC
TRBJ1-5,TRBV2,.,.,CASSEALGRNSNQPQHF,TGTGCCAGCAGTGAAGCGCTTGGCAGAAATAGCAATCAGCCCCAGCATTTT
TRBJ2-1,TRBV5-1,TRBD1,.,CASSFHRGYSYNEQFF,TGCGCCAGCAGCTTCCACAGGGGTTACTCCTACAATGAGCAGTTCTTC
TRBJ1-3,TRBV5-5,.,.,CASSFRDFENTIYF,TGTGCCAGCAGCTTCAGGGATTTTGAAAACACCATATATTTT
TRBJ1-1,TRBV5-1,.,.,CASSLGFRVESTEAFF,TGCGCCAGCAGCTTGGGGTTTCGGGTAGAAAGCACTGAAGCTTTCTTT
TRBJ1-1,TRBV5-4,.,.,CASSLGQARSEAFF,TGTGCCAGCAGCTTGGGACAGGCTCGGTCTGAAGCTTTCTTT
TRBJ1-2,TRBV30,.,.,CAWTWGNYGYTF,TGTGCCTGGACGTGGGGCAACTATGGCTACACCTTC
TRBJ1-2,TRBV19,.,.,CASSIAPGEWGYTF,TGTGCCAGTAGCATCGCCCCGGGGGAGTGGGGCTACACCTTC
TRBJ2-7,TRBV9,TRBD1,.,CASSEGQVGPYEQYF,TGTGCCAGCAGCGAGGGACAGGTGGGGCCCTACGAGCAGTACTTC
TRBJ2-7,TRBV11-2,.,once,CASSSPFPLSGPYEQYF,TGTGCCAGCAGCTCCCCGTTCCCCCTTAGCGGCCCCTACGAGCAGTACTTC
TRBJ2-2,TRBV12-2,.,.,CASRCGVGLAGITGELFF,TGTGCAAGTCGCTGTGGGGTTGGACTAGCGGGGATCACCGGGGAGCTGTTTTTT
TRBJ1-4,TRBV5-8,.,.,CASSLGHSTNEKLFF,TGTGCCAGCAGCTTGGGGCATTCAACTAATGAAAAACTGTTTTTT
TRBJ1-6,TRBV6-5,TRBD1,.,CASSSLRDRDSPLHF,TGTGCCAGCAGTTCACTCCGGGACAGGGATTCACCCCTCCACTTT
TRBJ2-2,TRBV5-8,TRBD1,.,CASRPGTGGHGELFF,TGTGCCAGCAGACCCGGGACAGGGGGCCACGGGGAGCTGTTTTTT
TRBJ2-1,TRBV20-1,.,.,CSARRSTQQFF,TGCAGTGCTAGGAGAAGCACTCAGCAGTTCTTC
TRBJ1-2,TRBV27,TRBD1,.,CASSEHPPKDRGIAGYTF,TGTGCCAGCAGTGAACATCCACCTAAGGACAGGGGTATTGCTGGCTACACCTTC
TRBJ2-7,TRBV5-1,TRBD1,.,CASSPGQGSDEQYF,TGCGCCAGCAGCCCGGGACAGGGATCGGACGAGCAGTACTTC
TRBJ2-1,TRBV4-2,TRBD2,.,CASSQKRGALYNEQFF,TGTGCCAGCAGCCAGAAGCGGGGGGCCCTCTACAATGAGCAGTTCTTC
TRBJ2-2,TRBV5-1,TRBD1,.,CASSLGQGSTGELFF,TGCGCCAGCAGCCTCGGACAGGGGAGCACCGGGGAGCTGTTTTTT
TRBJ2-7,TRBV5-4,.,.,CASSYRNSRQYF,TGTGCCAGCAGCTATCGTAATAGCCGGCAGTACTTC
TRBJ2-7,TRBV7-9,.,.,CASSPAAAWEQYF,TGTGCCAGCAGCCCCGCCGCAGCGTGGGAGCAGTACTTC
TRBJ2-2,TRBV7-8,TRBD1,.,CASSLVQGAGELFF,TGTGCCAGCAGCTTAGTCCAGGGGGCCGGGGAGCTGTTTTTT
TRBJ1-1,TRBV4-1,TRBD1,.,CASRHQLLGQGGNMNTEAFF,TGCGCCAGCAGACATCAGCTTTTAGGACAGGGTGGGAACATGAACACTGAAGCTTTCTTT
TRBJ1-2,TRBV29-1,.,.,CSVEERYGYTF,TGCAGCGTTGAAGAGAGGTATGGCTACACCTTC
TRBJ1-5,TRBV6-5,TRBD1,few,CASHALPQGNQPQHF,TGTGCCAGCCACGCGCTCCCACAGGGGAATCAGCCCCAGCATTTT
TRBJ2-1,TRBV12-5,.,.,CASGLSTSYNEQFF,TGTGCTAGTGGTTTGAGCACCTCCTACAATGAGCAGTTCTTC
TRBJ1-5,TRBV6-1,.,.,CASSQGRSSQPQHF,TGTGCCAGCAGTCAGGGGCGGTCGAGTCAGCCCCAGCATTTT
TRBJ2-2,TRBV4-1,.,once,CASSQEEKTGELFF,TGCGCCAGCAGCCAAGAAGAGAAAACCGGGGAGCTGTTTTTT
TRBJ1-6,TRBV27,TRBD1,.,CASSLVDRGTSPLHF,TGTGCCAGCAGTTTGGTAGACAGGGGAACTTCACCCCTCCACTTT
TRBJ1-2,TRBV5-1,.,.,CASRAGDPGSGYTF,TGCGCCAGCAGAGCAGGGGACCCCGGGTCTGGCTACACCTTC
TRBJ2-7,TRBV2,TRBD1,.,CASSGQGYEQYF,TGTGCCAGCAGTGGACAGGGGTACGAGCAGTACTTC
TRBJ2-7,TRBV7-2,.,.,CASSLAVSGSPSYEQYF,TGTGCCAGCAGCTTAGCGGTGTCGGGGTCCCCTTCCTACGAGCAGTACTTC
TRBJ1-1,TRBV9,.,few,CASTQTIVNTEAFF,TGTGCCAGCACCCAGACAATCGTGAACACTGAAGCTTTCTTT
TRBJ1-1,TRBV7-8,.,.,CASSLSPGGTEAFF,TGTGCCAGCAGCTTAAGCCCGGGAGGGACTGAAGCTTTCTTT
TRBJ2-3,TRBV27,TRBD2,.,CASSPASGGRTDTQYF,TGTGCCAGCAGCCCTGCTAGCGGGGGACGCACAGATACGCAGTATTTT
TRBJ2-7,TRBV19,TRBD1,.,CASSPGTGLNEQYF,TGTGCCAGTAGTCCTGGGACAGGGCTCAACGAGCAGTACTTC
TRBJ2-5,TRBV30,.,.,CAWSVLVEETQYF,TGTGCCTGGAGTGTACTCGTGGAGGAGACCCAGTACTTC